The 18 T cell receptor beta chains presented below share a single source sample, sequenced in a study of blood T cell repertoires in COVID-19. Libraries were prepared by immunoSEQ multiplex PCR; TCRdb keeps only in-frame clonotypes and omits some of them. Among fewer than 450,000 clones listed, about 88% were seen once. Sequencing was carried out using peripheral blood. The receptors stem from a woman between 65 and 79 years old with COVID-19, enrolled during active disease.

This chain uses TRBV6-5 with TRBJ2-7, with 8 bases fitting TRBD1. Germline lookup yields CDR1 MNHEY and CDR2 SVGAGI. V dropped 10 bases and J dropped 0; count of bases not matched to a gene: 8. The CDR3 has 14 residues. The CDR3 DNA reads as TGTGCCACCCGACGGGGACAGGTCTCCTACGAGCAGTACTTC. Amino acids: CATRRGQVSYEQYF.

The gene calls are TRBV30 and TRBJ1-3; D is perhaps TRBD1 (5 bases). Trimming left V 5 bases short and J 6 bases short, with 14 bases between. CDR1 is GTSNPN, CDR2 SVGIG, per germline (reference sequence). The CDR3 has 13 amino acids. The DNA of the CDR3 is TGTGCCTGGCGTTGGGCAGGGAAAAACACCATATATTTT. It translates to CAWRWAGKNTIYF. Looking up the rest from reference TRBV30 and TRBJ1-3 gives the full variable domain: SQTIHQWPATLVQPVGSPLSLECTVEGTSNPNLYWYRQAAGRGLQLLFYSVGIGQISSEVPQNLSASRPQDRQFILSSKKLLLSDSGFYLCAWRWAGKNTIYFGEGSWLTVV.

This CDR3 reads CASSRGLANEKLFF. DNA of the CDR3: TGTGCCAGCAGTAGGGGCTTGGCTAATGAAAAACTGTTTTTT. The chain carries TRBV28 and TRBJ1-4, with D possibly TRBD1 on 5 matching bases. The CDR3 totals 14 residues. Germline CDR1 is MDHEN and CDR2 is SYDVKM. V lost 5 bases and J lost 3, with 10 bases in between.

The chain employs TRBV10-3 and TRBJ1-1; no clear D. V lost 5 bases and J lost 0, with 10 bases in between. From germline, CDR1 is ENHRY and CDR2 SYGVKD. The CDR3 spans 14 residues. In DNA form, the CDR3 reads TGTGCCATCAGTTTACCGGGTCTGAACACTGAAGCTTTCTTT. Its protein is CAISLPGLNTEAFF.

The chain couples TRBV30 to TRBJ1-4; D remains ambiguous. The CDR3 spans 14 residues. Per germline, CDR1 GTSNPN and CDR2 SVGIG (reference sequence). Trimming took off 1 base at V and 8 bases at J, with 14 bases between the two ends. CDR3 sequence reads: CAWSGGSPGEKLFF. CDR3 coding DNA: TGTGCCTGGAGTGGAGGGTCCCCGGGCGAAAAACTGTTTTTT.

This clone appeared a few times. The chain joins TRBV7-9 to TRBJ1-2; 8 bases agree with TRBD1. CDR3 size: 14 residues. The V gene end was trimmed by 5 bases and the J gene end by 6 bases; junction bases not matched to a gene: 8. Germline V gene lookup returns CDR1 SEHNR and CDR2 FQNEAQ (reference sequence). Here the CDR3 DNA reads TGTGCCAGCAGCGGAGGACAGGGAAGAAATGGCTACACCTTC. The encoded protein is CASSGGQGRNGYTF.

The chain joins TRBV13 to TRBJ1-2; D is unclear. Trimming stripped 0 bases from V and 4 bases from J, with 12 bases between. This CDR3 has 15 amino acids. Germline CDR1 and CDR2: PRHDT and FYEKMQ (reference sequence). The CDR3 coding sequence is TGTGCCAGCAGCTTAGGCCGTTCGAGTGCCTATGGCTACACCTTC. Its protein is CASSLGRSSAYGYTF.

This chain joins TRBV7-8 and TRBJ1-2; D is unresolved. This CDR3 contains 15 residues. Trimming left V 1 base short and J 4 bases short, with 13 bases between. Germline V gene lookup returns CDR1 SGHVS and CDR2 FQNEAQ. The CDR3 bases are TGTGCCAGCAGCTTAGGCGTAAGCATACTCTATGGCTACACCTTC. Protein product: CASSLGVSILYGYTF.

The V and J genes are TRBV2 and TRBJ2-4, with a tentative D call TRBD1 (5 bases). Germline V gene lookup returns CDR1 SNHLY and CDR2 FYNNEI. Trimming removed 2 bases from V and 3 bases from J, with 14 bases in between. This CDR3 is 16 amino acids long. In DNA, the CDR3 is TGTGCCAGCAGTGAATGGAATGGGGCAGTCAAAAACATTCAGTACTTC. This sequence encodes CASSEWNGAVKNIQYF.

In this sample, this clone turned up once. The chain has TRBV6-5 and TRBJ1-3; no clear D. The germline V gene encodes CDR1 MNHEY and CDR2 SVGAGI. CDR3 length equals 13 residues. V shed 2 bases and J shed 4 bases, with 6 bases lying between them. The CDR3 sequence: CASSYRLGNTIYF. In DNA form, the CDR3 reads TGTGCCAGCAGTTACCGACTCGGAAACACCATATATTTT.

The V gene is TRBV27, the J gene TRBJ1-6, with 10 bases lining up with TRBD1. The CDR3 spans 14 residues. CDR1 is MNHEY, CDR2 SMNVEV, per germline (reference sequence). J was trimmed by 9 bases and V by 4 bases; bases with no gene match: 3. The CDR3 loop reads CASSSDRGASPLHF. For the CDR3, the DNA is TGTGCCAGCAGTTCGGACAGGGGGGCTTCACCCCTCCACTTT.

The rearrangement links TRBV9 to TRBJ2-1, with 16 positions matching TRBD2. The germline V gene has CDR1 SGDLS and CDR2 YYNGEE. The CDR3 is 17 residues long. With V trimmed by 3 bases and J by 4 bases, 4 bases remained unmatched. The CDR3 nucleotides are TGTGCCAGCAGCGGCGGGACTAGCGGGGGGGTTTACAATGAGCAGTTCTTC. As protein: CASSGGTSGGVYNEQFF.

V and J are TRBV7-8 and TRBJ2-7; the D gene is possibly TRBD1 (6 bases). The CDR3 loop spans 15 amino acids. Trimming shortened V by 2 bases and J by 1 base, and 12 bases separated the two germline ends. Germline assignment: CDR1 SGHVS and CDR2 FQNEAQ. CDR3 in amino acids: CASSLHQGSSYEQYF. As DNA, the CDR3 is TGTGCCAGCAGCTTACACCAGGGGAGTTCCTACGAGCAGTACTTC.

V and J are TRBV29-1 and TRBJ1-1; D ambiguous. This CDR3 is built from 11 residues. Germline V gene data show CDR1 as SQVTM and CDR2 as ANQGSEA. The DNA of the CDR3 is TGCACCGCTTTTGGCGGTCCAGAAGCTTTCTTT. It is translated as CTAFGGPEAFF.

This clone was seen a few times. The V call is TRBV28, the J call TRBJ1-2, with TRBD1 matching over 8 bases. Germline V lookup: CDR1 MDHEN, CDR2 SYDVKM. The CDR3 runs 14 residues. Germline trimming cut 3 bases from V and 8 bases from J; bases unmatched to any gene: 8. The CDR3 coding sequence is TGTGCCAGCAGTTTGGAAGACAGGGGCGGCGGCTACACCTTC. Its translation: CASSLEDRGGGYTF.

This sequence joins TRBV5-1 and TRBJ1-1, with 7 bases matching TRBD1. Per germline, CDR1 SGHRS and CDR2 YFSETQ. CDR3 length: 15 residues. The trim removed 1 base at V and 10 bases at J, leaving 13 bases unmatched. The CDR3 sequence is CASSLSVLAGGRAFF. The CDR3 region has the DNA TGCGCCAGCAGCTTGTCAGTCTTGGCAGGGGGTCGAGCTTTCTTT.

CDR3 nucleotide sequence: TGTGCCAGCTCACCCGACAGATACAATGAGCAGTTCTTC. This encodes CASSPDRYNEQFF. The V gene is TRBV18, the J gene TRBJ2-1; TRBD1 is a possible D gene (5 bases). Per the germline V gene, CDR1 is KGHSH and CDR2 is LQKENI. This CDR3 contains 13 residues. The V and J ends lost 3 bases and 4 bases respectively, with 7 bases between them.

The chain recombines TRBV21-1 with TRBJ1-4; whether TRBD1, the table's D call, matches the DNA was not checked. TRBV21-1 is labeled a pseudogene. The CDR3 is made up of 15 amino acids. The CDR3 DNA reads TGTGCCAGCAGCAACAGGACAGGCCCTAATGAAAAACTGTTTTTT. Protein: CASSNRTGPNEKLFF.